Below, 9 T cell receptor beta chains from the same sample are listed, as sequenced in a study of T-cell reconstitution after alpha-beta-depleted transplantation in children. The TCRbeta library was prepared with unique molecular identifiers. MiXCR was run by TCRdb on the PCR reads, yielding one entry per CDR3 protein. Here the sample spans roughly 420,000 distinct CDR3 sequences, under 20% being singletons. The sequences come from PBMCs, mostly from graft donor cells, collected 360 days after TCRalphabeta/CD19-depleted stem cell transplant. The receptors originated from a boy under two years old who had a stem cell transplant for Wiskott-Aldrich syndrome, so the T cells may come from the graft donor.

This clonotype showed up just a few times. This sequence joins TRBV11-2 and TRBJ1-6; perhaps TRBD1 as D (6 bases). Germline assignment: CDR1 SGHAT and CDR2 FQNNGV. Trimming removed 3 bases at V and 10 bases at J, with 13 bases between. The CDR3 runs 14 residues. CDR3 DNA sequence: TGTGCCAGCAGCTTCGTTCAGGGGAGGTCACCCCTCCACTTT. Its protein product is CASSFVQGRSPLHF.

The chain combines TRBV10-3 with TRBJ2-7; 10 nucleotides match TRBD1. With 6 bases clipped from V and 2 bases from J, the junction kept 7 bases outside the gene matches. Germline CDR1 and CDR2: ENHRY and SYGVKD. CDR3 size: 15 residues. The chain's CDR3 is CAISPRDRGTYEQYF. The CDR3 DNA reads as TGTGCCATCAGCCCCCGGGACAGGGGAACCTACGAGCAGTACTTC.

This clonotype was seen a few times. V and J are TRBV12-3 or TRBV12-4 and TRBJ2-3; 8 nucleotides line up with TRBD1. V lost 7 bases to trimming and J lost 2 bases; unmatched junction nucleotides: 8. The CDR3 is 15 residues long. The CDR3 coding sequence is TGTGCCAGCACCGTCGACAGGGGAGTCACAGATACGCAGTATTTT. It yields the protein CASTVDRGVTDTQYF.

About this clonotype: One end of the junction is discordant with germline, which a read error may explain. The CDR3 nucleotides are TGTGCCTTCAGTCTTTACTTAGGACAGGGAAAAGGTTTATCCTACGAGCAGTACTTC. Translating it yields CAFSLYLGQGKGLSYEQYF. The chain combines TRBV10-3 with TRBJ2-7, with 8 bases aligning to TRBD1. The germline gives CDR1 ENHRY, CDR2 SYGVKD. The CDR3 loop spans 19 amino acids.

This clonotype was counted at least ten times. This chain joins TRBV6-5 and TRBJ2-3; TRBD1 or TRBD2 may be the D gene (5 bases each). The CDR3 runs 14 residues. Trimming left V 1 base short and J 1 base short, with 6 bases between. CDR1 is MNHEY, CDR2 SVGAGI, per germline. In DNA, the CDR3 is TGTGCCAGCAGTTACTGGGACGGCACAGATACGCAGTATTTT. This translates into CASSYWDGTDTQYF.

The chain recombines TRBV4-1 with TRBJ1-6, with 8 bases matching TRBD1. The ends lost 6 bases at V and 7 bases at J; junction bases unmatched: 8. In germline, CDR1 is MGHRA, CDR2 YSYEKL. The CDR3 covers 15 residues. CDR3: CASRPMDRANSPLHF. The CDR3 nucleotides are TGCGCCAGCAGACCCATGGACAGGGCAAATTCACCCCTCCACTTT.

This clonotype has just a few counts. The gene calls are TRBV20-1 and TRBJ2-1; 7 bases are shared with TRBD1. V was pared by 6 bases and J by 0 bases, with 5 bases of the junction left unmatched. CDR1 DFQATT and CDR2 SNEGSKA come from the germline V gene (reference sequence). There are 14 residues in the CDR3. CDR3 region: CSASRGSSYNEQFF. In DNA, the CDR3 is TGCAGTGCCTCCAGGGGGAGCTCCTACAATGAGCAGTTCTTC.

The chain links TRBV6-5 to TRBJ1-5, with TRBD1 as a possible D gene (5 bases). The CDR3 runs to 15 residues. Trimming shortened V by 4 bases and J by 5 bases, and 15 bases separated the two germline ends. CDR1 and CDR2 from the germline V gene are MNHEY and SVGAGI. CDR3 sequence: CASSLFRGVDQPQHF. DNA of the CDR3: TGTGCCAGCAGTTTGTTCCGAGGGGTTGATCAGCCCCAGCATTTT.

The rearrangement uses TRBV7-2 and TRBJ2-1, with TRBD2 matching 7 bases. The CDR3 length is 15 residues. From germline, CDR1 is SGHTA and CDR2 FQGNSA. The ends lost 0 bases at V and 3 bases at J; junction bases unmatched: 2. CDR3 sequence (DNA): TGTGCCAGCAGCTTAGCGGGAGGGTACTACAATGAGCAGTTCTTC. Translating it yields CASSLAGGYYNEQFF.